One T cell receptor (beta chain) is described in this entry. Which antigen it targets is not known. No quality values exist for individual bases; no much larger clone is one base distant. These data originate in a study of OX40 agonist ivuxolimab in advanced cancers. Background on the whole study: Ivuxolimab was a fully human IgG2 agonistic monoclonal antibody targeting the costimulatory receptor OX40 (CD134). Partial responses occurred in three dose-escalation patients: two with cutaneous melanoma and one with hepatocellular carcinoma. The paper describes the monotherapy dose-escalation part (N = 52 patients) of the phase I trial of ivuxolimab. Patients were allowed to have had prior anti-PD-1, anti-PD-L1 or anti-CTLA-4 therapy, and around two fifths of the dose-escalation patients had been treated with checkpoint inhibitors. A male proportion of around 83% and a mean age of approximately 62 years, ranging from roughly 23 to 90, were recorded for the dose-escalation cohort. Intravenous ivuxolimab was administered to patients every 2 weeks at six dose levels: 0.01, 0.1, 0.3, 1.5, 3 and 10 mg/kg. The point of sequencing TCRbeta in the periphery was to test whether ivuxolimab changed TCR sequence diversity and drove clonal T-cell expansion. Among the 50 to 55 dose-escalation patients, some 20 had hepatocellular carcinoma, roughly 15 melanoma, 9 renal cell carcinoma and 9 head and neck cancer.

Via the germline V gene, CDR1 is KGHSH and CDR2 LQKENI. The CDR3 contains 14 residues, cysteine and phenylalanine counted. Only the CDR3 part of the read is kept: 42 bases, read in frame from the first base. The V and J ends are trimmed by 6 bases and 5 bases, leaving 11 bases between them. To sequence the TCRbeta CDR3 region, genomic DNA was isolated from the sorted cells. TCRbeta CDR3 regions were sequenced using the immunoSEQ Assay. The table comes from immuneACCESS by way of TCRdb, which keeps in-frame sequences with V and J called. Part of the clones is missing from these tables; in studies checked, under half for an unresolved V gene and the rest for unknown reasons. The sample contains fewer than 70,000 clones, approximately 82% of them found a single time. The top ten clones comprise about 3% of the sample. Patients with a history of autoimmune disease or receiving systemic immunosuppression were excluded from the trial. In every dose cohort, peripheral blood was drawn for TCR sequencing at baseline, cycle 4 day 1, and cycle 7 day 1. The samples were drawn from a first-in-human, open-label, multicenter phase I dose-escalation trial of ivuxolimab. Adults with locally advanced or metastatic melanoma, renal cell, hepatocellular, or head and neck squamous cell carcinoma were enrolled in the trial. Before TCR sequencing, CD4+ T cells and CD8+ T cells were sorted from peripheral blood as separate populations.

Overall results and qualifications from the work: At doses of 0.1 to 3.0 mg/kg, clonal expansion of both CD4+ and CD8+ T cells in blood was seen between baseline and week 6. Low levels of normalized T-cell clonal expansion were also seen in some patients who did not respond. After ivuxolimab, expanded clones were on average more numerous among CD8+ T cells than among CD4+ T cells. The antigen specificity of the peripheral T cells that underwent clonal expansion was not determined. In the 0.1-3.0 mg/kg groups, partial responders were among the patients with the lowest normalized peripheral clonal expansion, particularly in CD8+ T cells.

The sequence links TRBV18 to TRBJ1-6, with a weak D call of TRBD1 (5 bases match). The sample consisted of CD4+ or CD8+ T cells sorted from blood, taken in a trial of the OX40 agonist ivuxolimab. The receptor was derived from an adult with an advanced solid tumor such as melanoma, head and neck, liver or kidney cancer. The DNA sequence is as follows: TGTGCCAGCTCGGGGGACGGGCATAATTCACCCCTCCACTTT. This yields the protein CASSGDGHNSPLHF.